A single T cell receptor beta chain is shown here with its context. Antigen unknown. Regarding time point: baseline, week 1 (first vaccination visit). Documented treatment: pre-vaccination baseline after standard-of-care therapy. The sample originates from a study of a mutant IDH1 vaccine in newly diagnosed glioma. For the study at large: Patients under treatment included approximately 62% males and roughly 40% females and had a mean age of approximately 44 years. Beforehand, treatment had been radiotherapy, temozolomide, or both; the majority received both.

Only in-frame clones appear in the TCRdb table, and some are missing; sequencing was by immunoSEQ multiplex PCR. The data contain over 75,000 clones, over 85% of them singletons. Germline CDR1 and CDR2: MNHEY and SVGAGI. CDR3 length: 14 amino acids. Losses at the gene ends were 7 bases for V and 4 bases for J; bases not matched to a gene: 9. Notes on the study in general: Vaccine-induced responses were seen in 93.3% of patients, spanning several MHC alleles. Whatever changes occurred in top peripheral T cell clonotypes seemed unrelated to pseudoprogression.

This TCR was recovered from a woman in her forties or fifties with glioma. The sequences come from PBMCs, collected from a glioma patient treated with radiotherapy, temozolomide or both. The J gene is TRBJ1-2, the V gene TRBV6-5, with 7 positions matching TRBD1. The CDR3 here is CASKSTGNSYGYTF. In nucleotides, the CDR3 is TGTGCCAGCAAATCGACAGGGAATAGCTATGGCTACACCTTC.